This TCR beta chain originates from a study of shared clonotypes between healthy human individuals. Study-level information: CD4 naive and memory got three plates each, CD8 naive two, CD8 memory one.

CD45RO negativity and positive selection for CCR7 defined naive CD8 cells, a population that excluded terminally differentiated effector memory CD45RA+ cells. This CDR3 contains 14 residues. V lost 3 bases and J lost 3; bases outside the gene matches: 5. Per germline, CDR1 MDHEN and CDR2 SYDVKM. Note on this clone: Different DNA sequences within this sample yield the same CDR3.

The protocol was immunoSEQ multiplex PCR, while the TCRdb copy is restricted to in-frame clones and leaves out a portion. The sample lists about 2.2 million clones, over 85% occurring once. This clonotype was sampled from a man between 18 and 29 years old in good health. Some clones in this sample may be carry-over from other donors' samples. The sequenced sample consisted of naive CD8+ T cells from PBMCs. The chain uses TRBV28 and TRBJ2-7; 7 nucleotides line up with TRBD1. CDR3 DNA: TGTGCCAGCAGTTTCAACAGGGGTCTCTACGAGCAGTACTTC. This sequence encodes CASSFNRGLYEQYF.